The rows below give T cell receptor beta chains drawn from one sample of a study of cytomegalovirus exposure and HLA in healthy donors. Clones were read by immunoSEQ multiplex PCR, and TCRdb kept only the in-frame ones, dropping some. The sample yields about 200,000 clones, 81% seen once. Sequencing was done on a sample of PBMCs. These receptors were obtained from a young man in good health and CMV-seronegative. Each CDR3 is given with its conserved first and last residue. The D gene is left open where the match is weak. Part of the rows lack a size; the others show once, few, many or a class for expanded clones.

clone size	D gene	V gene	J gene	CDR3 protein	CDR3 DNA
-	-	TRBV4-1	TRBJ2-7	CASSQGEPYEQYF	TGCGCCAGCAGCCAGGGCGAACCCTACGAGCAGTACTTC
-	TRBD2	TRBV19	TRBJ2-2	CASSTVGTSAGELFF	TGTGCCAGTAGTACAGTCGGGACTAGCGCCGGGGAGCTGTTTTTT
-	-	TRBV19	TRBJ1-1	CASTRTLSNTEAFF	TGTGCCAGTACCAGGACACTCTCGAACACTGAAGCTTTCTTT
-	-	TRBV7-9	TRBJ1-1	CASSGGVNTEAFF	TGTGCCAGCAGCGGAGGGGTAAACACTGAAGCTTTCTTT
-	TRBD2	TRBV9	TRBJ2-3	CASSVGPSGSTDTQYF	TGTGCCAGCAGCGTAGGACCTAGCGGGAGCACAGATACGCAGTATTTT
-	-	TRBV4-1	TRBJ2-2	CASSQRQSGELFF	TGCGCCAGCAGCCAGAGACAGAGCGGGGAGCTGTTTTTT
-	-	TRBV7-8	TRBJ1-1	CASRIGEMNTEAFF	TGTGCCAGCAGAATCGGGGAAATGAACACTGAAGCTTTCTTT
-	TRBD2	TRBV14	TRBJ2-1	CASSHPGLALFF	TGTGCCAGCAGCCATCCGGGACTAGCGCTGTTCTTC
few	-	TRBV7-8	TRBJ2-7	CASSLGTGYEQYF	TGTGCCAGCAGCTTAGGGACTGGCTACGAGCAGTACTTC
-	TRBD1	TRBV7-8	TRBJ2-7	CASSLVQGVEQYF	TGTGCCAGCAGCTTAGTACAGGGGGTCGAGCAGTACTTC
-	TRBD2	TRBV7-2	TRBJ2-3	CASSLGLARTDTQYF	TGTGCCAGCAGCTTAGGACTAGCGCGCACAGATACGCAGTATTTT
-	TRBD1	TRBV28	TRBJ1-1	CATKTGFNTEAFF	TGTGCCACCAAGACAGGGTTCAACACTGAAGCTTTCTTT
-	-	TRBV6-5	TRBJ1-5	CASSTRSNQPQHF	TGTGCCAGCAGTACGAGAAGTAATCAGCCCCAGCATTTT
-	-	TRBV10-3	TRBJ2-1	CAIHGGGNEQFF	TGTGCCATCCATGGGGGAGGCAATGAGCAGTTCTTC
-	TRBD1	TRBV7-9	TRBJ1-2	CASSQGTGRDYGYTF	TGTGCCAGCAGCCAAGGGACAGGGCGAGACTATGGCTACACCTTC
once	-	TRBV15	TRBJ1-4	CATRREITATNEKLFF	TGTGCCACCAGACGAGAGATCACAGCAACTAATGAAAAACTGTTTTTT
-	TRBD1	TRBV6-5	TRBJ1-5	CASSMGQSNQPQHF	TGTGCCAGCTCGATGGGACAGAGCAATCAGCCCCAGCATTTT
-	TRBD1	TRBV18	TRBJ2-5	CASSPLDRGGETQYF	TGTGCCAGCTCACCCCTCGACAGGGGTGGCGAGACCCAGTACTTC
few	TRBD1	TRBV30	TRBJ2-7	CAWNHRGEQYF	TGTGCCTGGAACCACAGGGGCGAGCAGTACTTC
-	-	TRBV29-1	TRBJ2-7	CSGLDSYEQYF	TGCAGCGGTCTAGACAGCTACGAGCAGTACTTC
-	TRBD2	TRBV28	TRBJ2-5	CASSTRLRDRTSGEWETQYF	TGTGCCAGCAGCACCCGCCTCCGCGATCGGACTAGCGGGGAGTGGGAGACCCAGTACTTC
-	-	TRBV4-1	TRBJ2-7	CASSQDNRGNRLGQYF	TGCGCCAGCAGCCAAGATAATAGGGGTAACCGGCTGGGGCAGTACTTC
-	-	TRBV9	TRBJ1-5	CASSPRDNSNQPQHF	TGTGCCAGCAGCCCCAGGGACAATAGCAATCAGCCCCAGCATTTT
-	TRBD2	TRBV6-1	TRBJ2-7	CASSEPLSGGTYEQYF	TGTGCCAGCAGTGAGCCTCTGAGCGGGGGAACCTACGAGCAGTACTTC
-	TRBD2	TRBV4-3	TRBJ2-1	CASSPTGGLAGVRDNEQFF	TGCGCCAGCAGCCCCACTGGGGGACTAGCGGGAGTCCGAGACAATGAGCAGTTCTTC
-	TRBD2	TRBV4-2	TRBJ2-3	CASSQAPTSGGTDTQYF	TGTGCCAGCAGCCAAGCCCCCACTAGCGGGGGCACAGATACGCAGTATTTT
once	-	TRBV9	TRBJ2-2	CASSVTTRDTRDTGELFF	TGTGCCAGCAGCGTAACCACTCGGGACACACGGGACACCGGGGAGCTGTTTTTT
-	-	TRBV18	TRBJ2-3	CASSPDRFSTDTQYF	TGTGCCAGCTCACCAGACAGATTTAGCACAGATACGCAGTATTTT
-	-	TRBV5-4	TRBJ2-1	CASSFGGRAYNEQFF	TGTGCCAGCAGCTTCGGGGGGCGAGCCTACAATGAGCAGTTCTTC
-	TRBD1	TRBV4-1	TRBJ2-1	CASGWDSYSEQFF	TGCGCCAGCGGATGGGACAGCTACAGCGAGCAGTTCTTC
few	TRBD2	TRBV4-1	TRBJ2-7	CASSHRLAGGGYEQYF	TGCGCCAGCAGCCATAGGCTAGCGGGAGGAGGATACGAGCAGTACTTC
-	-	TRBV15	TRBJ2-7	CATSRDRGYEQYF	TGTGCCACCAGCAGAGATCGGGGCTACGAGCAGTACTTC
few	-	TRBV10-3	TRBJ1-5	CAIGGDQPQHF	TGTGCCATCGGAGGAGATCAGCCCCAGCATTTT
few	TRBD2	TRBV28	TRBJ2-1	CASSFSTGGKGSYNEQFF	TGTGCCAGCAGTTTCTCCACGGGGGGGAAGGGCTCCTACAATGAGCAGTTCTTC
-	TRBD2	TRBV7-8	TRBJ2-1	CASSSPGTSGGEQFF	TGTGCCAGCAGCAGTCCCGGGACTAGTGGCGGTGAGCAGTTCTTC
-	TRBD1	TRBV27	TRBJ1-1	CASTPYQGAGTEAFF	TGTGCCAGCACCCCTTATCAGGGGGCGGGTACTGAAGCTTTCTTT
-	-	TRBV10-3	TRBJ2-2	CAISVTRGPTSNTGELFF	TGTGCCATCAGTGTGACTAGGGGACCAACATCGAACACCGGGGAGCTGTTTTTT
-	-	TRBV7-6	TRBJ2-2	CASSRLAYTGELFF	TGTGCCAGCAGCCGCTTGGCCTACACCGGGGAGCTGTTTTTT
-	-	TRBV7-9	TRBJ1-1	CASGPGGGGTEAFF	TGTGCCAGCGGCCCAGGCGGGGGGGGCACTGAAGCTTTCTTT
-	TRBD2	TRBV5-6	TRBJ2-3	CASYKRGRTGDTQYF	TGTGCCAGCTACAAACGCGGGAGAACTGGAGATACGCAGTATTTT